The entry below describes one T cell receptor beta chain. No antigen is known for it. This entry belongs to a study of glioma-infiltrating T cells. Findings and caveats of the study: Above-expected tissue-blood divergence occurred in all gliomas, most in low-grade ones.

TCR alpha and beta CDR3 regions were amplified from RNA using iRepertoire nested multiplex PCR. TCRdb fed the multiplex PCR reads into MiXCR, producing one record per CDR3 protein. The table shows some 16,000 distinct CDR3 sequences, with nearly 60% occurring only once. In germline, CDR1 is SGHTA, CDR2 FQGNSA. This CDR3 region has 14 residues. V shed 5 bases and J shed 0 bases, with 11 bases lying between them. The chain is built from TRBV7-2 and TRBJ2-7; D ambiguous. Sequenced material: glioma tissue, nonneoplastic brain tissue, or PBMCs (not recorded which). The sequence was obtained from a human donor with low-grade glioma or glioblastoma, undergoing nonglioma brain surgery, or in good health (not recorded which). CDR3 DNA: TGTGCCAGCAGCGTAAATAGCTTCTCCTACGAGCAGTACTTC. Protein product: CASSVNSFSYEQYF.